These T cell receptor beta chains were read from a single sample in a study of memory CD4+ T cells and cytomegalovirus serostatus. TCRdb's copy holds only in-frame clones and misses some; the assay was immunoSEQ multiplex PCR. The data contain 60,000 or so clones, approximately 81% of them seen just once; the ten biggest clones take up about 0.5%. The specimen was memory CD4+ T cells from blood. Receptors originate from an adult in good health and CMV-seronegative. Some clones in this sample may be carry-over from other donors' samples. The CDR3 runs from the conserved cysteine through the conserved F or W. Fields, in order: clone size, D gene, CDR3 length, V gene, J gene, CDR3 DNA, CDR3 protein. D genes are given only for firm matches. The size of a clone is reported for some rows only, either as once, few or many, or as a class for expanded clones.

>few|TRBD2|16|TRBV5-1|TRBJ2-2
TGCGCCAGCAGCTTGGGCAGCGGGAGCCGGGCCGGGGAGCTGTTTTTT
CASSLGSGSRAGELFF
>.|.|14|TRBV19|TRBJ1-2
TGTGCCAGTAAGAGGGGCCGCGGTGACTATGGCTACACCTTC
CASKRGRGDYGYTF
>.|TRBD1|16|TRBV7-6|TRBJ2-5
TGTGCCAGCAGCGCTCAGACAGGGGGCTTAGGAGAGACCCAGTACTTC
CASSAQTGGLGETQYF
>few|TRBD1|12|TRBV5-4|TRBJ1-1
TGTGCCATCGGGACAGGGGGGCAAGAAGCTTTCTTT
CAIGTGGQEAFF
>.|.|14|TRBV1|TRBJ2-2
TGCACCAGCAGACACAGGGGGAACACCGGGGAGCTGTTTTTT
CTSRHRGNTGELFF
>.|.|21|TRBV10-3|TRBJ2-6
TGTGCCATCAGTGATCTTCGAGCGATACTAAGAAGACCCTCTGGGGCCAACGTCCTGACTTTC
CAISDLRAILRRPSGANVLTF
>.|.|15|TRBV4-1|TRBJ2-3
TGCGCCAGCAGCCGGGACTGGCGAGACACAGATACGCAGTATTTT
CASSRDWRDTDTQYF
>few|.|14|TRBV15|TRBJ1-5
TGTGCCACCAGCAGAGACCTGTCGCCGGGGCCCCAGCATTTT
CATSRDLSPGPQHF
>.|TRBD1|15|TRBV4-2|TRBJ2-1
TGTGCCAGCAGCCGGGCAGGACAGGGGGCAAATGAGCAGTTCTTC
CASSRAGQGANEQFF
>.|TRBD1|15|TRBV28|TRBJ1-3
TGTGCCAGCCATTCGACAGGGGGCTTGCGAAACACCATATATTTT
CASHSTGGLRNTIYF
>.|.|13|TRBV4-2|TRBJ2-5
TGTGCCAGCAGCCAAGGGGAATGGGAGACCCAGTACTTC
CASSQGEWETQYF
>.|.|14|TRBV5-1|TRBJ2-3
TGCGCCAGCAGCTTGTCAGGAATTCGAGATACGCAGTATTTT
CASSLSGIRDTQYF
>.|.|12|TRBV2|TRBJ1-5
TGTGCCAGCAGTATAAACAGGGTCTCCCAGCATTTT
CASSINRVSQHF
>.|TRBD2|15|TRBV10-1|TRBJ2-7
TGCGCCAGCAGTCAGGCGGGACTAGCGGGAGACGAGCAGTACTTC
CASSQAGLAGDEQYF
>few|.|15|TRBV7-2|TRBJ1-1
TGTGCCAGCAGCTTAGTCTGGGGGGCTGACACTGAAGCTTTCTTT
CASSLVWGADTEAFF
>.|.|16|TRBV2|TRBJ2-1
TGTGCCAGCAGTGAAGTTGGAGGGGGAGGTCTCAATGAGCAGTTCTTC
CASSEVGGGGLNEQFF
>.|TRBD1|18|TRBV5-6|TRBJ2-5
TGTGCCAGCAGCTTCAGGGGGGGCGGACAGGGGGGACGAGAGACCCAGTACTTC
CASSFRGGGQGGRETQYF
>.|.|16|TRBV9|TRBJ1-3
TGTGCCAGCAGCTATGGACAGCCCCGCTCTGGAAACACCATATATTTT
CASSYGQPRSGNTIYF
>.|.|15|TRBV19|TRBJ1-2
TGTGCCAGTAGTATCCAGAGGCCGAGTGACTATGGCTACACCTTC
CASSIQRPSDYGYTF
>.|TRBD1|15|TRBV18|TRBJ2-1
TGTGCCAGCTCTCTAGGGACAGGCTCCTACAATGAGCAGTTCTTC
CASSLGTGSYNEQFF
>.|.|15|TRBV7-9|TRBJ1-1
TGTGCCAGCAGCTTACTGTGGACAGCGAACACTGAAGCTTTCTTT
CASSLLWTANTEAFF
>once|.|15|TRBV6-5|TRBJ1-5
TGTGCCAGCAGTTACTCACCGGACCCCAATCAGCCCCAGCATTTT
CASSYSPDPNQPQHF
>.|.|11|TRBV20-1|TRBJ2-5
TGCAGTGCTAGAGATCTTGAGACCCAGTACTTC
CSARDLETQYF
>.|TRBD1|14|TRBV6-5|TRBJ1-2
TGTGCCAGCAGTTACGGCAGGGGGCTGAATGGCTACACCTTC
CASSYGRGLNGYTF
>.|.|15|TRBV7-9|TRBJ1-3
TGTGCCAGCAGCCCGTGGTCCTCCTCTGGAAACACCATATATTTT
CASSPWSSSGNTIYF
>.|.|15|TRBV19|TRBJ2-2
TGTGCCACCTGCCCCCTGACTCCATACACCGGGGAGCTGTTTTTT
CATCPLTPYTGELFF
>.|TRBD1|15|TRBV5-4|TRBJ1-1
TGTGCCAGCAGCTGGACCTTACAGGGGGACACTGAAGCTTTCTTT
CASSWTLQGDTEAFF
>.|TRBD1|14|TRBV7-7|TRBJ2-3
TGTGCTAGCAGCCCGGGACAGGGAACAGATACGCAGTATTTT
CASSPGQGTDTQYF
>.|TRBD2|13|TRBV30|TRBJ2-2
TGTGCCTGGAGAGCGGGAGTGGTCGGGGAGCTGTTTTTT
CAWRAGVVGELFF
>.|TRBD2|18|TRBV25-1|TRBJ2-1
TGTGCCAGCAGTGAATATGGTCGAGGCGGGAGCTCCTACAATGAGCAGTTCTTC
CASSEYGRGGSSYNEQFF
>.|.|14|TRBV6-1|TRBJ2-1
TGTGCCAGCAGTGAAGTGGCAGGGAACAATGAGCAGTTCTTC
CASSEVAGNNEQFF
>.|.|14|TRBV25-1|TRBJ1-3
TGTGCCAGCAGTGATTCAGGGTCTGGAAACACCATATATTTT
CASSDSGSGNTIYF
>.|TRBD2|15|TRBV4-1|TRBJ2-7
TGCGCCAGCAGCCAACCTACTAGCGGGAGTTACGAGCAGTACTTC
CASSQPTSGSYEQYF
>few|TRBD2|14|TRBV18|TRBJ2-7
TGTGCCAGCTCACCAGATAGCGGGAGGGCAGAGCAGTACTTC
CASSPDSGRAEQYF
>.|TRBD2|11|TRBV20-1|TRBJ2-1
TGCAGTGCCGGGAGGGGGAATGAGCAGTTCTTC
CSAGRGNEQFF
>.|TRBD1|16|TRBV7-9|TRBJ2-1
TGTGCCAGCAGCTCAAGGACAGGGTTGACCTACAATGAGCAGTTCTTC
CASSSRTGLTYNEQFF
>.|TRBD2|16|TRBV10-3|TRBJ2-1
TGTGCCATCAGTGATGTTAGCGGGAAGTCCTACAATGAGCAGTTCTTC
CAISDVSGKSYNEQFF
>.|.|13|TRBV4-3|TRBJ2-5
TGCGCCAGCAGCCAGGGGGCTAGCGAGACCCAGTACTTC
CASSQGASETQYF
>.|TRBD1|18|TRBV19|TRBJ2-2
TGTGCCAGTAGTATCCCTCCCCGCGGACAGGGGAACACCGGGGAGCTGTTTTTT
CASSIPPRGQGNTGELFF
>once|TRBD1|15|TRBV18|TRBJ2-3
TGTGCCAGCTCAGGTCAACAGGGGGGAACAGATACGCAGTATTTT
CASSGQQGGTDTQYF
>once|.|12|TRBV25-1|TRBJ2-1
TGTGCCAGCCGAGTAGCTTTGAATGAGCAGTTCTTC
CASRVALNEQFF
>.|TRBD1|14|TRBV5-1|TRBJ2-7
TGCGCCAGCAGCCCACAGGGGGCAGTCCACGAGCAGTACTTC
CASSPQGAVHEQYF
>.|.|16|TRBV5-6|TRBJ2-7
TGTGCCAGCAGCCCACGGGGGCAGGGGAGTGGAGACGAGCAGTACTTC
CASSPRGQGSGDEQYF
>few|TRBD1|13|TRBV6-5|TRBJ1-6
TGTGCCAGCAGTTATCGGACCAGGGGGGCCCTCCACTTT
CASSYRTRGALHF
>.|TRBD1|15|TRBV18|TRBJ1-2
TGTGCCAGCTCACTCTCCGGACAGGGAGACTATGGCTACACCTTC
CASSLSGQGDYGYTF
>once|TRBD1|15|TRBV30|TRBJ1-6
TGTGCCTGGAGTGTAAGTGGGACAGGGGCTTCACCCCTCCACTTT
CAWSVSGTGASPLHF
>.|TRBD1|14|TRBV6-1|TRBJ1-2
TGTGCCAGCAAGTATGAACAGGGGGGCTATGGCTACACCTTC
CASKYEQGGYGYTF
>.|.|12|TRBV18|TRBJ2-5
TGTGCCAGCCGAATAGATGAAGAGACCCAGTACTTC
CASRIDEETQYF
>.|TRBD1|15|TRBV25-1|TRBJ1-6
TGTGCCAGCAGCCGACAGGGAATGAATAATTCACCCCTCCACTTT
CASSRQGMNNSPLHF
>few|TRBD2|16|TRBV5-4|TRBJ2-2
TGTGCCAGCAGCTTGGCCCAGGGACTAGCGTCCGGGGAGCTGTTTTTT
CASSLAQGLASGELFF
>.|TRBD1|15|TRBV7-9|TRBJ2-7
TGTGCCAGCAGCCCTACAGGGGGCGGCCGCAACGAGCAGTACTTC
CASSPTGGGRNEQYF
>.|.|15|TRBV5-4|TRBJ2-1
TGTGCCAGCAGCTTGGAAGGGACAACCAACAATGAGCAGTTCTTC
CASSLEGTTNNEQFF
>.|TRBD2|14|TRBV5-1|TRBJ2-7
TGCGCCAGCAGCTTGAGCGGGAGTTCCTACGAGCAGTACTTC
CASSLSGSSYEQYF
>.|TRBD1|14|TRBV2|TRBJ1-5
TGTGCCAGCAGTAACCGACAGGGACTTCAGCCCCAGCATTTT
CASSNRQGLQPQHF
>.|TRBD2|14|TRBV5-1|TRBJ2-7
TGCGCCAGCAGCTACAGCGGGGCCTCCTACGAGCAGTACTTC
CASSYSGASYEQYF